The rows below give T cell receptor beta chains drawn from one sample of a study of vaccination and CD4 T cells after COVID-19. These receptors are not linked to any known antigen. TCRdb called the PCR reads again in MiXCR, with one record for every CDR3 protein. The sample carries about 19,000 distinct CDR3 sequences, around 70% recorded once. What was sequenced was CD4+ T cells from blood, cultured in vitro. The receptors here all came from a human donor who had recovered from COVID-19. CDR3s include the opening cysteine and the closing phenylalanine or tryptophan. Each record gives: clone size, V gene, J gene, D gene, CDR3 DNA, CDR3 protein. D genes are given only for firm matches. Not all rows give a size; the values are once, few, many and, for expanded clones, a class.

clone_size: once; v_call: TRBV7-2; j_call: TRBJ2-5; d_call: -; cdr3_nt: TGTGCCAGCAGCGGAGGAGCGGGTACTTCCCTAAAAGAGACCCAGTACTTC; cdr3_aa: CASSGGAGTSLKETQYF
clone_size: -; v_call: TRBV19; j_call: TRBJ2-3; d_call: TRBD2; cdr3_nt: TGTGCCAGTAGTATCCGGACTAGCGGCACAGATACGCAGTATTTT; cdr3_aa: CASSIRTSGTDTQYF
clone_size: -; v_call: TRBV20-1; j_call: TRBJ2-7; d_call: TRBD2; cdr3_nt: TGCAGTGCTAGAGATGACGGTAGCGGGAGTCCCTACGAGCAGTACTTC; cdr3_aa: CSARDDGSGSPYEQYF
clone_size: -; v_call: TRBV6-2/TRBV6-3; j_call: TRBJ2-2; d_call: TRBD2; cdr3_nt: TGTGCCAGCAGGACCGGACTAGCGGCCAACACCGGGGAGCTGTTTTTT; cdr3_aa: CASRTGLAANTGELFF
clone_size: -; v_call: TRBV19; j_call: TRBJ2-5; d_call: -; cdr3_nt: TGTGCCAGTAGTGCAACTCGAACAGGGATAGAGACCCAGTACTTC; cdr3_aa: CASSATRTGIETQYF
clone_size: once; v_call: TRBV18; j_call: TRBJ1-5; d_call: -; cdr3_nt: TGTGCCAGCTCGGTGCAGGAGAATCAGCCCCAGCATTTT; cdr3_aa: CASSVQENQPQHF
clone_size: -; v_call: TRBV21-1; j_call: TRBJ1-1; d_call: -; cdr3_nt: TGTGCCAGCAGCAAAGGACCAGGTATGAACACTGAAGCTTTCTTT; cdr3_aa: CASSKGPGMNTEAFF
clone_size: few; v_call: TRBV6-2/TRBV6-3; j_call: TRBJ2-7; d_call: -; cdr3_nt: TGTGCCAGCACAAGGCCAGGGGAGGGCTACGAGCAGTACTTC; cdr3_aa: CASTRPGEGYEQYF
clone_size: -; v_call: TRBV11-2; j_call: TRBJ2-5; d_call: -; cdr3_nt: TGTGCCAGCAGCTTAGTGGAGACCCAGTACTTC; cdr3_aa: CASSLVETQYF
clone_size: -; v_call: TRBV7-2; j_call: TRBJ2-1; d_call: -; cdr3_nt: TGTGCCAGCAGCCATCGGACTGTTTCCTACAATGAGCAGTTCTTC; cdr3_aa: CASSHRTVSYNEQFF
clone_size: -; v_call: TRBV7-2; j_call: TRBJ2-5; d_call: -; cdr3_nt: TGTGCCAGCAGCCCAGGGTTTGAGGAGACCCAGTACTTC; cdr3_aa: CASSPGFEETQYF
clone_size: once; v_call: TRBV28; j_call: TRBJ1-2; d_call: -; cdr3_nt: TGTGCCAGCAGCAACGCTTTCAGGGACGGCTACACCTTC; cdr3_aa: CASSNAFRDGYTF
clone_size: -; v_call: TRBV7-9; j_call: TRBJ1-2; d_call: -; cdr3_nt: TGTGCCAGCAGCTTAGTAGTCGAAAGCTATGGCTACACCTTC; cdr3_aa: CASSLVVESYGYTF
clone_size: -; v_call: TRBV2; j_call: TRBJ1-2; d_call: -; cdr3_nt: TGTGCCAGCCATCGCGTGGACTTAGCTAACTATGGCTACACCTTC; cdr3_aa: CASHRVDLANYGYTF
clone_size: -; v_call: TRBV6-1; j_call: TRBJ1-2; d_call: -; cdr3_nt: TGTGCCAGCACCCTCGGGGGCGCCGCTAACTATGGCTACACCTTC; cdr3_aa: CASTLGGAANYGYTF
clone_size: -; v_call: TRBV6-5; j_call: TRBJ2-4; d_call: TRBD1; cdr3_nt: TGTGCCAGCAGTTATGGACAGGGCAAAAACATTCAGTACTTC; cdr3_aa: CASSYGQGKNIQYF
clone_size: -; v_call: TRBV12-3/TRBV12-4; j_call: TRBJ2-3; d_call: TRBD1; cdr3_nt: TGTGCCAGCAGGATACCAGGGGGCGGTCGGCGCACAGATACGCAGTATTTT; cdr3_aa: CASRIPGGGRRTDTQYF
clone_size: -; v_call: TRBV28; j_call: TRBJ1-5; d_call: -; cdr3_nt: TGTGCCAGCAGTGACAGCCTTCCCCAGCATTTT; cdr3_aa: CASSDSLPQHF
clone_size: -; v_call: TRBV11-3; j_call: TRBJ2-2; d_call: TRBD2; cdr3_nt: TGTGCCAGCAGCTTCGGAGGACTAGCGGGTTTCACCGGGGAGCTGTTTTTT; cdr3_aa: CASSFGGLAGFTGELFF
clone_size: once; v_call: TRBV19; j_call: TRBJ1-5; d_call: -; cdr3_nt: TGTGCCAGTAGTGCACTAAACGGCAATCAGCCCCAGCATTTT; cdr3_aa: CASSALNGNQPQHF
clone_size: few; v_call: TRBV2; j_call: TRBJ1-5; d_call: -; cdr3_nt: TGTGCCAGCACCAAGGCCGCGGGGGGGCCGAAACAGCCCCAGCATTTT; cdr3_aa: CASTKAAGGPKQPQHF
clone_size: -; v_call: TRBV6-5; j_call: TRBJ1-2; d_call: -; cdr3_nt: TGTGCCAGCAGTTACTCGGTACTTGTCGCCAGGGTAGAATATGGCTACACCTTC; cdr3_aa: CASSYSVLVARVEYGYTF
clone_size: -; v_call: TRBV28; j_call: TRBJ1-2; d_call: -; cdr3_nt: TGTGCCAGCAGTTTCTCTTGGGTTTATGGCTACACCTTC; cdr3_aa: CASSFSWVYGYTF
clone_size: few; v_call: TRBV6-1; j_call: TRBJ1-1; d_call: -; cdr3_nt: TGTGCCAGCGCCTCGGGGGCTGATGCTTTCTTT; cdr3_aa: CASASGADAFF
clone_size: -; v_call: TRBV6-1; j_call: TRBJ2-1; d_call: -; cdr3_nt: TGTGCCAGCAGGTCGTCCCCAGGGGAAGGTCCCTACAATGAGCAGTTCTTC; cdr3_aa: CASRSSPGEGPYNEQFF
clone_size: few; v_call: TRBV7-9; j_call: TRBJ1-2; d_call: TRBD1; cdr3_nt: TGTGCCAGCAGCTCGGGGGCCAGGGGGCGCTTAGGCTACACCTTC; cdr3_aa: CASSSGARGRLGYTF
clone_size: -; v_call: TRBV4-3; j_call: TRBJ2-7; d_call: -; cdr3_nt: TGCGCCAGCAGCCAGGGACCCACGGAGGCCTACGAGCAGTACTTC; cdr3_aa: CASSQGPTEAYEQYF
clone_size: -; v_call: TRBV27; j_call: TRBJ2-1; d_call: -; cdr3_nt: TGTGCCAGCAGGGGCGCCGGGACACTCAATGAGCAGTTCTTC; cdr3_aa: CASRGAGTLNEQFF
clone_size: -; v_call: TRBV6-4; j_call: TRBJ1-6; d_call: TRBD1; cdr3_nt: TGTGCCAGCAGTGAGACAGGGGGCAGGAATTCACCCCTCCACTTT; cdr3_aa: CASSETGGRNSPLHF
clone_size: -; v_call: TRBV20-1; j_call: TRBJ2-2; d_call: -; cdr3_nt: TGCAGTTCCTCTTGGGGGACCGGGGAGCTGTTTTTT; cdr3_aa: CSSSWGTGELFF
clone_size: -; v_call: TRBV24-1; j_call: TRBJ2-7; d_call: -; cdr3_nt: TGTGCCACCAGTGAGAGTACAGGGTCCTACGAGCAGTACTTC; cdr3_aa: CATSESTGSYEQYF
clone_size: -; v_call: TRBV6-1; j_call: TRBJ1-1; d_call: -; cdr3_nt: TGTGCCAGCAGTATACAGCGGGACACTGAAGCTTTCTTT; cdr3_aa: CASSIQRDTEAFF
clone_size: few; v_call: TRBV19; j_call: TRBJ1-5; d_call: -; cdr3_nt: TGTGCCAGTCGGGAATATAGCAATCAGCCCCAGCATTTT; cdr3_aa: CASREYSNQPQHF
clone_size: -; v_call: TRBV6-2/TRBV6-3; j_call: TRBJ2-4; d_call: -; cdr3_nt: TGTGCCAGCAGCCACAAACGTGGGGCCAAAAACATTCAGTACTTC; cdr3_aa: CASSHKRGAKNIQYF
clone_size: -; v_call: TRBV28; j_call: TRBJ1-1; d_call: -; cdr3_nt: TGTGCCAGCAGTTTCCGACTTATTAAGAGTGAAGCTTTCTTT; cdr3_aa: CASSFRLIKSEAFF